Below, 5 T cell receptor beta chains from the same sample are listed, as sequenced in a study of beta chain features in type 1 diabetes. Reverse transcribing all isolated RNA meant expressed TCRB transcripts were sequenced. Generated by immunoSEQ multiplex PCR, the TCRdb table keeps only in-frame clones and is missing some. The sample lists around 330,000 clones; about 11% were seen once. Specimen: naive CD4+ T cells from blood. These TCRs come from a woman in her twenties or thirties in good health.

Only a few counts were recorded for this clone. V is TRBV18 and J is TRBJ2-3; 11 bases are shared with TRBD2. Trimming removed 2 bases from V and 2 bases from J; junction bases left unmatched: 9. Germline values: CDR1 KGHSH, CDR2 LQKENI. The CDR3 extends over 18 amino acids. The CDR3 here is CASSPSLPGLAVTDTQYF. CDR3 bases: TGTGCCAGCTCACCAAGCCTCCCGGGACTAGCGGTCACAGATACGCAGTATTTT.

The V call is TRBV28, the J call TRBJ2-1; TRBD2 matches at 8 bases. Trimming at V came to 3 bases and at J to 8 bases, leaving 9 bases not matched to a gene. Germline loops: CDR1 MDHEN, CDR2 SYDVKM. The CDR3 has 15 residues. In nucleotides, the CDR3 is TGTGCCAGCAGTTTTCCGGGAGGGCCTGGCGATGAGCAGTTCTTC. It codes for CASSFPGGPGDEQFF.

This clone has just a few counts. The chain uses TRBV6-9 and TRBJ2-7, with TRBD1 identical over 7 bases. Per the germline V gene, CDR1 is MNHGY and CDR2 is SVAAGI. The CDR3 consists of 14 residues. With V trimmed by 0 bases and J by 5 bases, 4 bases remained unmatched. Here the CDR3 reads CASSYSQGTNEQYF. CDR3 in DNA: TGTGCCAGCAGTTATTCACAGGGGACGAACGAGCAGTACTTC.

The gene calls are TRBV6-4 and TRBJ1-2; 8 bases line up with TRBD1. Trimming cost V 4 bases and J 7 bases; bases outside gene matches: 5. Germline CDR1 MRHNA, CDR2 SNTAGT. The CDR3 is made up of 13 amino acids. For the CDR3, the DNA is TGTGCCAGCAGTGCCCGACAGGGGCTTGGCTACACCTTC. Translating it yields CASSARQGLGYTF.

The rearrangement uses TRBV9 and TRBJ2-7; D not resolved. The V gene's germline CDR1 is SGDLS and CDR2 YYNGEE. The CDR3 totals 12 residues. Trimming removed 2 bases at V and 2 bases at J, with 5 bases between. The CDR3 DNA reads as TGTGCCAGCAGCGTCACTGCCTACGAGCAGTACTTC. It is translated as CASSVTAYEQYF.